The 15 T cell receptor beta chains below all came from one sample that was sequenced in a study of OX40 agonist ivuxolimab in advanced cancers. Only in-frame clones appear in the TCRdb table, and some are missing; sequencing was by immunoSEQ multiplex PCR. Of 80,000 to 100,000 clones detected, about 90% appear once; the ten largest clones hold around 0.51%. The sequences come from CD4+ or CD8+ T cells sorted from blood, collected in a trial of the OX40 agonist ivuxolimab. These receptors all stem from an adult with an advanced solid tumor such as melanoma, head and neck, liver or kidney cancer.

J is TRBJ2-3 and V is TRBV7-3; TRBD2 matches at 8 bases. In germline, CDR1 is SGHTA, CDR2 FQGTGA. With V trimmed by 5 bases and J by 4 bases, 2 bases remained unmatched. This CDR3 comprises 13 residues. Here the CDR3 DNA reads TGTGCCAGCAGCATAGCGGGATCAGATACGCAGTATTTT. As protein: CASSIAGSDTQYF.

The rearrangement links TRBV6-5 to TRBJ2-7; D might be TRBD1 (6 bases). Trimming pared 5 bases from V and 2 bases from J, leaving 10 bases between. This CDR3 is 13 amino acids long. The V gene's germline CDR1 is MNHEY and CDR2 SVGAGI. The CDR3 nucleotides are TGTGCCAGCAGTCCGGACAGACCCTACGAGCAGTACTTC. Amino acids: CASSPDRPYEQYF.

In its sample, this clone was seen once. The gene calls are TRBV5-4 and TRBJ2-5; D ambiguous. The CDR3 length is 15 residues. CDR1 SGHNT and CDR2 YYREEE come from the germline V gene (reference sequence). V was shortened by 0 bases and J by 5 bases, with 14 bases between the two germline ends. CDR3: CASSLAASKMETQYF. The CDR3 region has the DNA TGTGCCAGCAGCTTGGCCGCAAGTAAGATGGAGACCCAGTACTTC.

V and J are TRBV5-1 and TRBJ2-7; 9 bases agree with TRBD2. V dropped 0 bases and J dropped 2; count of bases not matched to a gene: 6. The CDR3 length is 16 residues. CDR1 SGHRS and CDR2 YFSETQ come from the germline V gene. CDR3 nucleotides: TGCGCCAGCAGCTTGGATTCGCTAGCGGGGACCTACGAGCAGTACTTC. Amino acids: CASSLDSLAGTYEQYF.

J is TRBJ1-3 and V is TRBV4-2; D is possibly TRBD1 (6 bases). Between the trimmed V and J ends, which lost 8 bases and 1 base, there was a span of 9 bases. Germline CDR1 LGHNA, CDR2 YNFKEQ. The CDR3 runs 13 residues. DNA for the CDR3: TGTGCCAGCTCAACAGGGTCTGGAAACACCATATATTTT. Protein sequence: CASSTGSGNTIYF.

The V and J genes are TRBV6-6 and TRBJ2-3; D gene uncertain. Germline assignment: CDR1 MNHNY and CDR2 SVGAGI (reference sequence). The ends were cut back, 2 bases at V and 4 bases at J, with 4 bases in the middle. This CDR3 is built from 12 residues. CDR3 in DNA: TGTGCCAGCAGTTACACCCCAGATACGCAGTATTTT. This translates into CASSYTPDTQYF.

This clone was detected once. V is TRBV5-1 and J is TRBJ2-7; the D gene is possibly TRBD2 (5 bases). Germline V gene lookup returns CDR1 SGHRS and CDR2 YFSETQ. This CDR3 spans 12 amino acids. V was clipped by 1 base and J by 5 bases, with 7 bases between them. The CDR3: CASSLPGDEQYF. CDR3 sequence (DNA): TGCGCCAGCAGCTTGCCCGGGGACGAGCAGTACTTC.

This chain connects TRBV6-5 to TRBJ2-3, with 8 positions matching TRBD2. Trimming removed 9 bases from V and 5 bases from J; junction bases left unmatched: 7. In germline, CDR1 is MNHEY, CDR2 SVGAGI. The CDR3 runs 13 residues. CDR3 bases: TGTGCCAGTACTAGCGGTGGGGTAGATACGCAGTATTTT. It translates to CASTSGGVDTQYF.

J is TRBJ2-6 and V is TRBV5-1; a possible D gene is TRBD1 (6 bases). The germline gives CDR1 SGHRS, CDR2 YFSETQ. V dropped 3 bases and J dropped 4 bases, with 20 bases sitting between them. The CDR3 covers 18 residues. The chain's CDR3 is CASSSPSQGRSGANVLTF. Here the CDR3 DNA reads TGCGCCAGCAGCTCCCCGTCTCAGGGGAGATCAGGGGCCAACGTCCTGACTTTC.

This sequence joins TRBV7-5 and TRBJ1-5. TRBV7-5 is reported as a pseudogene. The CDR3 has 10 residues. The CDR3 region is CARICQPQHF. The CDR3 DNA follows: TGTGCCAGAATTTGTCAGCCCCAGCATTTT.

This chain connects TRBV9 to TRBJ2-3; the D gene is possibly TRBD2 (6 bases). Germline-derived CDR1 and CDR2 are SGDLS and YYNGEE. V lost 7 bases and J lost 0, with 15 bases in between. The CDR3 has 15 amino acids. The CDR3 region is CASGGIGPSTDTQYF. DNA of the CDR3: TGTGCCAGCGGAGGGATCGGACCAAGCACAGATACGCAGTATTTT.

This clone was seen once. J is TRBJ1-5 and V is TRBV6-5; D is uncertain. The CDR3 has 12 amino acids. V was trimmed by 6 bases and J by 7 bases, leaving 10 bases between them. Germline V lookup: CDR1 MNHEY, CDR2 SVGAGI. This CDR3 reads CASSLSLQPQHF. CDR3 sequence (DNA): TGTGCCAGCAGCCTGAGTTTGCAGCCCCAGCATTTT.

V usage is TRBV9 and J usage is TRBJ2-1; unclear D gene. The CDR3 runs to 14 residues. Germline CDR1 and CDR2: SGDLS and YYNGEE. The V and J ends lost 0 bases and 6 bases respectively, with 10 bases between them. The CDR3, as DNA: TGTGCCAGCAGCGTAGCCTCAGGCTCCAATGAGCAGTTCTTC. Translation: CASSVASGSNEQFF.

The chain links TRBV5-8 to TRBJ1-4; 7 bases match TRBD1. CDR3 size: 15 residues. Trimming removed 4 bases from V and 7 bases from J; junction bases left unmatched: 10. Germline-derived CDR1 and CDR2 are SGHTS and YDEGEE. This chain's CDR3 is CASSASTGWSEKLFF. CDR3 nucleotides: TGTGCCAGCAGCGCTTCGACAGGGTGGAGTGAAAAACTGTTTTTT.

J is TRBJ1-1 and V is TRBV5-1, with 9 bases matching TRBD1. V trimming: 4 bases; J trimming: 5 bases; junction bases outside the gene matches: 6. CDR3 length: 14 residues. Looked up from germline, CDR1 is SGHRS and CDR2 is YFSETQ. CDR3 coding DNA: TGCGCCAGCAGCGGGGGACAGGGATGGACTGAAGCTTTCTTT. Residues: CASSGGQGWTEAFF. Looking up the rest from reference TRBV5-1 and TRBJ1-1 gives the full variable domain: KAGVTQTPRYLIKTRGQQVTLSCSPISGHRSVSWYQQTPGQGLQFLFEYFSETQRNKGNFPGRFSGRQFSNSRSEMNVSTLELGDSALYLCASSGGQGWTEAFFGQGTRLTVV.